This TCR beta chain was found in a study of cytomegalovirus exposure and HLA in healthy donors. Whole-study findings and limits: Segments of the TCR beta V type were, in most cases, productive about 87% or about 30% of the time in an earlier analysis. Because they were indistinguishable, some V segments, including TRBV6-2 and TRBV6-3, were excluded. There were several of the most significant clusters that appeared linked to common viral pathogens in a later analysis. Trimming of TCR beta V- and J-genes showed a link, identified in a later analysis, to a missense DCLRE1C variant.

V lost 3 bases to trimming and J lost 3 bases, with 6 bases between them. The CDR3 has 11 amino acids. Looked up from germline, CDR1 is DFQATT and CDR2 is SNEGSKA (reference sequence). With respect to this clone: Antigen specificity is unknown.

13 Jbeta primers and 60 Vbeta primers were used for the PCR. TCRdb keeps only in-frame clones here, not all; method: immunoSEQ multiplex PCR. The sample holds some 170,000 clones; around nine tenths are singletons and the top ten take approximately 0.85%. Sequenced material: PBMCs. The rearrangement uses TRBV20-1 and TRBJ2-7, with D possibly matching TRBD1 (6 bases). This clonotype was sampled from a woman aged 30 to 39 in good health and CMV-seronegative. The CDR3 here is CSARTGYEQYF. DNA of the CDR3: TGCAGTGCTAGGACAGGCTACGAGCAGTACTTC.